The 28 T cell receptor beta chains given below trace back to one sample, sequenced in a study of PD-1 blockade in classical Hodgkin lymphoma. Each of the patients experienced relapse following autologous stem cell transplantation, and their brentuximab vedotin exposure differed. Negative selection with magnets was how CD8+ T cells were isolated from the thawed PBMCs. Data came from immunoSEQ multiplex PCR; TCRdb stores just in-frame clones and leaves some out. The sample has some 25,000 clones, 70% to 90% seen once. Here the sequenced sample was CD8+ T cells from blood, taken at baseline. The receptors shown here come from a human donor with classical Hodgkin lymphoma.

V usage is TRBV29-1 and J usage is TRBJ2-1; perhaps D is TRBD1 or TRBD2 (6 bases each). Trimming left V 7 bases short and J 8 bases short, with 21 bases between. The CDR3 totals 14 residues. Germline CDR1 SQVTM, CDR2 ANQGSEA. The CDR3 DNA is TGCAGCGGATACAGGGAGGCCGGTCAGCATGAGCAGTTCTTC. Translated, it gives CSGYREAGQHEQFF.

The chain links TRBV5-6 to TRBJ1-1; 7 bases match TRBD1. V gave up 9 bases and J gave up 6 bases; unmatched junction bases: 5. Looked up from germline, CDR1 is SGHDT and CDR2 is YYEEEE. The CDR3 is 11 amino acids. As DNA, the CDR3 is TGTGCCACTCACAGGGGTTCTGAAGCTTTCTTT. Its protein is CATHRGSEAFF.

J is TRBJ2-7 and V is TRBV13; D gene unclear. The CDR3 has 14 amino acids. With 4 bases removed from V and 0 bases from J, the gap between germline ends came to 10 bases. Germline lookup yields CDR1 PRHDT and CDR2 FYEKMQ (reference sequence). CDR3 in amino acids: CASSSASVSYEQYF. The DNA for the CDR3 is TGTGCCAGCAGCTCCGCCAGCGTCTCCTACGAGCAGTACTTC.

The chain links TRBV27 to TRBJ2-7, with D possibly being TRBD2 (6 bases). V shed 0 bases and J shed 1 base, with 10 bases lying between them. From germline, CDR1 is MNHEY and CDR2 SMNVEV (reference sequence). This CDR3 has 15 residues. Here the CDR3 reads CASSLSKGGSYEQYF. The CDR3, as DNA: TGTGCCAGCAGTTTATCCAAGGGAGGTTCCTACGAGCAGTACTTC.

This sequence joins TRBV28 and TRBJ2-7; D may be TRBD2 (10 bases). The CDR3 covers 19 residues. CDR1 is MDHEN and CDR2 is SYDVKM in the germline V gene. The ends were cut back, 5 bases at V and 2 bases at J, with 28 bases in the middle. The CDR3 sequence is CASSPSGGQGLGLPYEQYF. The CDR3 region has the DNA TGTGCCAGCAGTCCTAGCGGGGGACAGGGCTTGGGGCTACCCTACGAGCAGTACTTC.

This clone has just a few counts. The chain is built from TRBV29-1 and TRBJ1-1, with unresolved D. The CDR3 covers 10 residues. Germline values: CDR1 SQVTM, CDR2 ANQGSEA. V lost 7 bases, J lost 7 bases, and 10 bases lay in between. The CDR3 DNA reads TGCAGCGCCGCTACAAGTGAAGCTTTCTTT. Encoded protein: CSAATSEAFF.

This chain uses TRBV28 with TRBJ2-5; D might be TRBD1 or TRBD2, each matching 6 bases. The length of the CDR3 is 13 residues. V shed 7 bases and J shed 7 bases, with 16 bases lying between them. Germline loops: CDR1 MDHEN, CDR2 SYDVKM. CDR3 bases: TGTGCCAGCACTCTCGGGAGAGGGGGGACCCAGTACTTC. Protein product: CASTLGRGGTQYF. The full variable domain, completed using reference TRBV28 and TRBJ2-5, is DVKVTQSSRYLVKRTGEKVFLECVQDMDHENMFWYRQDPGLGLRLIYFSYDVKMKEKGDIPEGYSVSREKKERFSLILESASTNQTSMYLCASTLGRGGTQYFGPGTRLLVL.

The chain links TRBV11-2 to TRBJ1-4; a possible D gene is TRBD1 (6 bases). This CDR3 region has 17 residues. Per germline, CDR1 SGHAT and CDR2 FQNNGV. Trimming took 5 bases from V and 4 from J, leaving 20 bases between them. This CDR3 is CASSKEPAAGVNEKLFF. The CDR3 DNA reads TGTGCCAGCAGCAAAGAGCCGGCGGCAGGGGTTAATGAAAAACTGTTTTTT.

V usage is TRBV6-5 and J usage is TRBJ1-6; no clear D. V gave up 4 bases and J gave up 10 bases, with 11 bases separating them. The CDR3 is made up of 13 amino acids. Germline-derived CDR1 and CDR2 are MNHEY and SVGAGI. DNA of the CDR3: TGTGCCAGCAGTTTAACGATCGGCTCACCCCTCCACTTT. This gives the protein CASSLTIGSPLHF.

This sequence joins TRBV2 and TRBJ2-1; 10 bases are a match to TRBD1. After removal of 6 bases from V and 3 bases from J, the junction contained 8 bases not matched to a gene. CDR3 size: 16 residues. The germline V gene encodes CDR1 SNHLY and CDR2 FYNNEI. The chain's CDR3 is CASRNDGTGDYNEQFF. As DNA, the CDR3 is TGTGCCAGCAGGAACGACGGGACAGGGGACTACAATGAGCAGTTCTTC.

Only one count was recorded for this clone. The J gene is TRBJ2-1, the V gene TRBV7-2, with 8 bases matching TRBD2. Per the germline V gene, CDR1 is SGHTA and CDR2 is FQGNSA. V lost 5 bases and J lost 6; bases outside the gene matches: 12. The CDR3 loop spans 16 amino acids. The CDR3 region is CASSLHSIGRGNEQFF. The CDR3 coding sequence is TGTGCCAGCAGCCTTCATTCCATCGGGAGGGGCAATGAGCAGTTCTTC.

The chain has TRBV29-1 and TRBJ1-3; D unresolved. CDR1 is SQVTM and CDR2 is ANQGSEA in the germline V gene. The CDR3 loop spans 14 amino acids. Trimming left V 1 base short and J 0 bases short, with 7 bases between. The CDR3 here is CSVEVVGSGNTIYF. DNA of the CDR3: TGCAGCGTTGAAGTTGTAGGCTCTGGAAACACCATATATTTT.

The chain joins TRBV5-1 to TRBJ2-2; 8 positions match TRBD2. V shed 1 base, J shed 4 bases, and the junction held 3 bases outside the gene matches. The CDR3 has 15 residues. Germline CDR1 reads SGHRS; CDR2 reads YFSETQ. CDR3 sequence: CASSLSGGGTGELFF. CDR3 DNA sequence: TGCGCCAGCAGCTTGAGCGGGGGAGGCACCGGGGAGCTGTTTTTT. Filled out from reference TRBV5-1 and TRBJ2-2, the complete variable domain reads KAGVTQTPRYLIKTRGQQVTLSCSPISGHRSVSWYQQTPGQGLQFLFEYFSETQRNKGNFPGRFSGRQFSNSRSEMNVSTLELGDSALYLCASSLSGGGTGELFFGEGSRLTVL.

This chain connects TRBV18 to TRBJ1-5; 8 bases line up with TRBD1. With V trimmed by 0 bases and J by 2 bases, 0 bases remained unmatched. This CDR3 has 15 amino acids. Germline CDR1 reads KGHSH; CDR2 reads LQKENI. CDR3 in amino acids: CASSPPDRGNQPQHF. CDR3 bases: TGTGCCAGCTCACCACCGGACAGGGGCAATCAGCCCCAGCATTTT. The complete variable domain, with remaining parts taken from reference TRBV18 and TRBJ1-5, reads NAGVMQNPRHLVRRRGQEARLRCSPMKGHSHVYWYRQLPEEGLKFMVYLQKENIIDESGMPKERFSAEFPKEGPSILRIQQVVRGDSAAYFCASSPPDRGNQPQHFGDGTRLSIL.

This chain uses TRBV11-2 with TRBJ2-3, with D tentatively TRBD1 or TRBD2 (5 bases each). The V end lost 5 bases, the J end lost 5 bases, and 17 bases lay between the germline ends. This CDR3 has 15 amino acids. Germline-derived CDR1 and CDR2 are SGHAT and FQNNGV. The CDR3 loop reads CASSPGAGIQDTQYF. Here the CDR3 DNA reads TGTGCCAGCAGCCCCGGGGCAGGTATTCAAGATACGCAGTATTTT.

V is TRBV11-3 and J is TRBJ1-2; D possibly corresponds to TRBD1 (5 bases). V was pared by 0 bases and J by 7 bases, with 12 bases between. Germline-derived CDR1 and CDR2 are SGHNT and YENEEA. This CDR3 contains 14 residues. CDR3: CASSLDMSGGGYTF. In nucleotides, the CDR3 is TGTGCCAGCAGCTTAGATATGTCGGGGGGTGGCTACACCTTC.

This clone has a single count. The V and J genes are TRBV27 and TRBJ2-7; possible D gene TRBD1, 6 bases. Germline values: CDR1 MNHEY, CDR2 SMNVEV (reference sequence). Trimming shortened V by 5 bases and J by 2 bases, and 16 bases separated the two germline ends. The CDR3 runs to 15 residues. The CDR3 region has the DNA TGTGCCAGCAGTCTCCAATGGACAGCGGCCTACGAGCAGTACTTC. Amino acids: CASSLQWTAAYEQYF.

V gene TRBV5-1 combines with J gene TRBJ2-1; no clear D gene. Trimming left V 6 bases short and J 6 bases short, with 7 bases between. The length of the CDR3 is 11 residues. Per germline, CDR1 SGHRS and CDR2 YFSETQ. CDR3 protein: CASMGGNEQFF. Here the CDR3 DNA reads TGCGCCAGCATGGGCGGCAATGAGCAGTTCTTC.

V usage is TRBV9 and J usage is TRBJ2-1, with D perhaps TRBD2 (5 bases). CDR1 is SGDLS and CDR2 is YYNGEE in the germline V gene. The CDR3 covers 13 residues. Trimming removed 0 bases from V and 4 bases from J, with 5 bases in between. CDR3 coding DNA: TGTGCCAGCAGCGTAGCGGGGTACAATGAGCAGTTCTTC. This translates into CASSVAGYNEQFF.

As DNA, the CDR3 is TGTGCCAGCAGCGATATAGTCGTCTACACCTTC. It specifies CASSDIVVYTF. The J gene is TRBJ1-2, the V gene TRBV5-8; no definite D call. Per the germline V gene, CDR1 is SGHTS and CDR2 is YDEGEE. This CDR3 is 11 amino acids long. V was trimmed by 4 bases and J by 10 bases, leaving 11 bases between them.

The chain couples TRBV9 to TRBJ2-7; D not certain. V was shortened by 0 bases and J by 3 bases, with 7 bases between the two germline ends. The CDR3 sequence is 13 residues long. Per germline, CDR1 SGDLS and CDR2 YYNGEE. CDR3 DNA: TGTGCCAGCAGCGTAGAGGTAAACTACGAGCAGTACTTC. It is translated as CASSVEVNYEQYF.

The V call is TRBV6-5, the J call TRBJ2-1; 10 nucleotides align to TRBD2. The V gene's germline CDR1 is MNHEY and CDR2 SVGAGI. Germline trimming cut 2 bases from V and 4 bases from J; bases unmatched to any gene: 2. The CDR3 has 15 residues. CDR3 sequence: CASSYGLAAYNEQFF. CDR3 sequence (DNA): TGTGCCAGCAGTTACGGACTAGCGGCGTACAATGAGCAGTTCTTC.

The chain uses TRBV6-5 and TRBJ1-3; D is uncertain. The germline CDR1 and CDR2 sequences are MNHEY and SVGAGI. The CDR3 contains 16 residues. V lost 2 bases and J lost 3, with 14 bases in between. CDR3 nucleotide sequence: TGTGCCAGCAGTTACCGGATGTTACGGAATGGAAACACCATATATTTT. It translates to CASSYRMLRNGNTIYF.

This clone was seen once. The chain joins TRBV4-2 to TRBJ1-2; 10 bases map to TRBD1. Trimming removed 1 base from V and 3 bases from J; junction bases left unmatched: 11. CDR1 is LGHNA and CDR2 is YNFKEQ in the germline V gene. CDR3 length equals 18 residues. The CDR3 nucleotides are TGTGCCAGCAGCCAAGCGATCGAGACAGGGGGCCGAGACTATGGCTACACCTTC. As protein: CASSQAIETGGRDYGYTF.

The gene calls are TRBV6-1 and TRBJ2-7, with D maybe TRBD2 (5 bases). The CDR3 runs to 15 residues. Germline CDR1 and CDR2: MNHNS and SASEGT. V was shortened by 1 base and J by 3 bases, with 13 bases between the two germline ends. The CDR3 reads CASSEVEDLYYEQYF. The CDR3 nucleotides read TGTGCCAGCAGTGAAGTGGAGGACCTCTACTACGAGCAGTACTTC.

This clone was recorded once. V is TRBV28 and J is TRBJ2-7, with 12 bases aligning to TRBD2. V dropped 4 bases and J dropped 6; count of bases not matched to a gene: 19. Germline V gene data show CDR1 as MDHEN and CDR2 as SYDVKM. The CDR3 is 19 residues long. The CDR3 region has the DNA TGTGCCAGCAGTTCAAAGTTCATTGGAGCTAGCGGGAGGGCCCTCGAGCAGTACTTC. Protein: CASSSKFIGASGRALEQYF.

The CDR3 DNA reads as TGTGCCAGTAGTCCCCAGACAGGGGGCTTTATGTACGAGCAGTACTTC. This encodes CASSPQTGGFMYEQYF. This chain connects TRBV19 to TRBJ2-7; 10 bases agree with TRBD1. Germline-derived CDR1 and CDR2 are LNHDA and SQIVND (reference sequence). Unmatched junction bases numbered 11, after V lost 5 bases and J lost 4 bases. This CDR3 comprises 16 residues.

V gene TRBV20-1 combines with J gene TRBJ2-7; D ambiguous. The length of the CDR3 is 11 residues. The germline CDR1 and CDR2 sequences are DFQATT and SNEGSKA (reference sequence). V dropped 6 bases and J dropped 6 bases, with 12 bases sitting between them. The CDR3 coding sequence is TGCAGTGCCCAAAGCATAGTCGAGCAGTACTTC. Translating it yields CSAQSIVEQYF.